The 4 T cell receptor beta chains presented below share a single source sample, sequenced in a study of blood T cell repertoires in COVID-19. Using immunoSEQ multiplex PCR, the repertoire was profiled, and TCRdb retains in-frame clones only, with some absent. The sample consists of roughly 220,000 clones, 80% to 90% of them appearing once. Specimen: PBMCs or T cells enriched from blood (not recorded which). These receptors originate from a woman aged 40 to 50 with acute COVID-19.

This clone appeared a few times. The rearrangement links TRBV7-9 to TRBJ2-2, with D possibly matching TRBD2 (5 bases). This CDR3 is built from 13 residues. Trimming took 4 bases from V and 5 from J, leaving 8 bases between them. Germline V CDR1 and CDR2: SEHNR, FQNEAQ (reference sequence). Here the CDR3 reads CASSSRGTGELFF. CDR3 bases: TGTGCCAGCAGCTCCCGGGGTACCGGGGAGCTGTTTTTT.

The chain combines TRBV10-2 with TRBJ1-6; D is possibly TRBD1 (5 bases). Germline-derived CDR1 and CDR2 are WSHSY and SAAADI. V was clipped by 6 bases and J by 4 bases, with 13 bases between them. This CDR3 region has 15 residues. The CDR3 region is CASSSGPSYNSPLHF. For the CDR3, the DNA is TGCGCCAGCAGCTCAGGGCCTTCATATAATTCACCCCTCCACTTT.

This sequence joins TRBV7-3 and TRBJ2-3, with a weak D call TRBD1 (6 bases). Germline lookup yields CDR1 SGHTA and CDR2 FQGTGA. This CDR3 has 17 residues. Trimming removed 5 bases at V and 4 bases at J, with 22 bases between. The DNA for the CDR3 is TGTGCCAGCAGCCCCCGGCCCACAGGGTACCTCGCAGATACGCAGTATTTT. Translating it yields CASSPRPTGYLADTQYF. The whole variable domain, filled in from reference TRBV7-3 and TRBJ2-3, reads GAGVSQTPSNKVTEKGKYVELRCDPISGHTALYWYRQSLGQGPEFLIYFQGTGAADDSGLPNDRFFAVRPEGSVSTLKIQRTERGDSAVYLCASSPRPTGYLADTQYFGPGTRLTVL.

The table lists this clone with a few counts. The gene calls are TRBV28 and TRBJ1-3; the D is unclear. CDR1 is MDHEN and CDR2 is SYDVKM in the germline V gene. Between the trimmed V and J ends, which lost 7 bases and 3 bases, there was a span of 16 bases. There are 15 residues in the CDR3. CDR3 in amino acids: CASTPAGLGGNTIYF. CDR3 bases: TGTGCCAGCACCCCCGCGGGGTTGGGTGGAAACACCATATATTTT.